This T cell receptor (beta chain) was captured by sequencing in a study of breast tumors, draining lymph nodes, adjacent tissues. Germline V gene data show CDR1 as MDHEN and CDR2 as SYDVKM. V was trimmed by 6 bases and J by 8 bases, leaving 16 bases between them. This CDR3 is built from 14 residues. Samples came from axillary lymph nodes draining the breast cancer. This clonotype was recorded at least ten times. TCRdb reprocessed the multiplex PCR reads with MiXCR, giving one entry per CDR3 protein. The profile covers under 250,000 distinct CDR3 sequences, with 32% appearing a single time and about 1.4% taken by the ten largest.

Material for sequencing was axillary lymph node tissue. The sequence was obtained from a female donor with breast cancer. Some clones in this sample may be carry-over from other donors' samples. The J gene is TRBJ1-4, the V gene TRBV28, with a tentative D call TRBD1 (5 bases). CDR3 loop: CASSYSQGFEKLFF. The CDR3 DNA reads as TGTGCCAGCAGCTACTCTCAGGGTTTCGAAAAACTGTTTTTT.